This T cell receptor beta chain was retrieved from a study of blood T cell repertoires in COVID-19 (dated by TCRdb to the early 2020s). Concerning the study at large: Samples from collaborators originated in the United States, Italy and Spain and spanned both the acute and convalescent phases of COVID-19. The prospective study material was composed of cDNA or gDNA derived from T cells, B-cell-depleted T cells, or PBMCs. The samples were drawn from the first 160 participants of the ongoing ImmuneRACE study and from some 1,300 subjects provided by 6 global collaborators. The repertoires were made available in a free public database intended to serve as a resource for research on the immune response to SARS-CoV-2. The sample metadata nearly always contained a de-identified subject ID, COVID-19 status, age in years and sex. Where available, HLA class I and class II types were obtained from metadata supplied by the sample provider rather than from assay-based typing. Subjects who had been exposed to COVID-19, were actively infected with it, or had recovered from it provided the deeply sampled blood TCRbeta repertoires that made up the dataset.

Points the paper makes about the study in general: How much clinical and demographic metadata was included differed by source and by participant, and the metadata was provided uncurated.

TCRbeta CDR3 regions were amplified from genomic DNA by means of the immunoSEQ Assay, a bias-controlled multiplex PCR. The authors' analysis ran thus. Within the assay, amplification of reference gene primers was used to estimate how many nucleated cells each sample contained. Sequence reads were collapsed and filtered to measure the absolute abundance of every unique TCRbeta CDR3 rearrangement. Productive Simpson clonality was computed per sample as the square root of Simpson's diversity index over productive rearrangements. Entries here come from immuneACCESS through TCRdb and include only in-frame sequences with V and J called. Some clones fail to appear in such tables; in the studies checked, an unresolved V gene covers under half of the shortfall, and the cause of the remainder is unknown. The V and J calls and clone size are taken from that table; D and trimming were inferred from the DNA. For this sample there are about 210,000 clones; 92% appear just once. The top ten clonotypes cover 0.95% to 1.5% of the sample.

Each collaborating institution followed its own protocols to collect whole blood in K2EDTA tubes. For TCRbeta analysis, collaborators shipped samples in one of three forms: frozen whole blood, isolated PBMCs, or DNA extracted from either of those sample types. Comments on this clone: Its antigen is still unknown. No quality values exist for individual bases; no much larger clone is one base distant.

This TCR came from a man younger than 45 with acute or convalescent COVID-19. Source material: peripheral blood.

Here is the DNA: TGTGCCATCAGTGAGGTCCAGGGGCCCTACGAGCAGTACTTC. This encodes CAISEVQGPYEQYF. The chain employs TRBV10-3 and TRBJ2-7; perhaps TRBD1 is the D gene, with 6 bases matching. V drops 2 bases and J drops 2 bases, leaving 10 bases in between. The germline V gene yields ENHRY for CDR1 and SYGVKD for CDR2. The CDR3 starts with the cysteine, ends with the phenylalanine, and has 14 residues. Of the read, only the CDR3 DNA is kept; its 42 bases are in frame from base 1.